This T cell receptor (beta chain) was sequenced during a study of PD-1 blockade in classical Hodgkin lymphoma. This clone showed up just a few times. All trial patients relapsed after autologous stem cell transplantation. CDR3 length: 16 amino acids. V gave up 0 bases and J gave up 0 bases, with 12 bases separating them. Germline assignment: CDR1 LGHNA and CDR2 YSLEER. The method was immunoSEQ multiplex PCR; TCRdb's version includes in-frame clones alone and lacks a portion of them. The repertoire holds roughly 20,000 clones, with around 84% as singletons. The sequences come from peripheral blood mononuclear cells (PBMCs), collected at baseline. The clonotype comes from a human donor with classical Hodgkin lymphoma. This chain uses TRBV4-3 with TRBJ2-7, with unresolved D. DNA of the CDR3: TGCGCCAGCAGCCAAGATCCGGCAGGAGCCTCCTACGAGCAGTACTTC. Amino acid sequence: CASSQDPAGASYEQYF.